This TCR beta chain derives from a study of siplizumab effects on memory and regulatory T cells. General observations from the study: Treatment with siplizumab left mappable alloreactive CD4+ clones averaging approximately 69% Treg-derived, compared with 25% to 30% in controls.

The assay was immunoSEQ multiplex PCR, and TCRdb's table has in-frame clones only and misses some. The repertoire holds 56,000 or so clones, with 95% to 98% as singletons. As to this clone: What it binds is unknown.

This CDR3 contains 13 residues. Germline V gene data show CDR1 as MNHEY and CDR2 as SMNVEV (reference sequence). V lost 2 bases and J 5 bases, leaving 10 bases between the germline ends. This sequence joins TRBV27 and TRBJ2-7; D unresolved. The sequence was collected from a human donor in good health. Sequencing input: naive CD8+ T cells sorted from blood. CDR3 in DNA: TGTGCCAGCAGTTTAGGACCGTCCGACGAGCAGTACTTC. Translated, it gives CASSLGPSDEQYF.